The present entry profiles one T cell receptor beta chain with its context. This clone showed up just a few times. This receptor's antigen is unknown. Base qualities were left out, and no much larger clone turns up one base away. Each donor gave one peripheral blood draw, roughly 0.12 L on average, collected into heparinised tubes. Naive, central memory, regulatory and stem cell-like memory CD4+ T cells were sorted on a BD FACSAria II using a panel including CD45RO, CCR7, CD25, CD127, CD95 and CD27. Purity was above 98% for every sorted population. Right away, PBMCs were isolated by Lymphoprep density gradient centrifugation and were stained directly, with no culture step. So that batch effects would be minimized, each experiment stained and sorted samples in pairs, pairing one healthy donor with one patient. All of the isolated RNA was reverse transcribed with the High Capacity cDNA Reverse Transcription Kit, so expressed TCRB transcripts were sequenced. Deep immunoSEQ sequencing was applied to naive, central memory and regulatory T cell samples, giving an average of about 3.57 million total reads per sample. After sorted cells were lysed in RLT buffer, RNA was extracted with DNase-treated RNeasy Micro or Mini kits, with the choice depending on cell number. Each cell subset was processed separately to prevent cross-contamination, with patient and healthy donor samples processed together. The immunoSEQ multiplex PCR was used to amplify TCRB sequences from cDNA, yielding 87-bp fragments that span the CDR3 region. The amplicons were sequenced using the Illumina HiSeq platform. Per the original workflow: Synthetic template baselines were used to correct PCR bias computationally, reads within Hamming distance 2 were collapsed, and singletons that could not be merged were discarded. Reads were aligned to IMGT to assign V, D and J genes, CDR3 length, and insertions or deletions at six rearrangement sites. Within each subset, clonotype counts were normalized to sorted cell number, and only after that were true diversity and Gini coefficients computed with the tcR R package. The overlap coefficient, calculated on TCRB nucleotide sequences, was used to quantify repertoire sharing. Held by TCRdb, this immuneACCESS table contains in-frame sequences only and omits some clones. Under half of the omission traces to an unresolved V gene where checked; the cause of the rest is unknown. The V and J calls and clone size were taken over from that table, and D and trimming were inferred from the DNA. Across this sample there are about 160,000 clones, with approximately 10% seen only once. Jointly, the top ten make up around 0.64% of the sample.

The sample is drawn from a study of beta chain features in type 1 diabetes (dated by TCRdb to the late 2010s). At the level of the whole study: No differences in mean age, gender distribution, total cell number or subset yield were found between patients and healthy donors. The study compared the TCRB repertoires of sorted circulating CD4+ T cell subsets in recently diagnosed type 1 diabetes patients with those in matched healthy donors. Whereas all 30 or so donors provided naive and central memory subsets, regulatory and stem cell-like memory subsets were isolated from just 8 patients and roughly 8 healthy donors. A total of 85 million to 110 million sorted cells were examined across all samples, and RNA yield correlated strongly with the number of cells per subset. Study-level results and caveats: Type 1 diabetes patients showed a moderate but significant shortening of TCRB CDR3 length in all four CD4+ subsets. The naive, central memory and regulatory TCRB repertoires appeared to resemble one another more closely among patients than among healthy donors. Sequencing cDNA rather than genomic DNA could over-represent highly expressing activated cells, although activation and CD3 levels did not differ between groups. Shorter templates might have been favored by PCR, but patient and control samples were amplified and corrected together, so both groups would have been affected equally by any skew. Because small numbers of individuals were included in the HLA sub-analyses, any influence of HLA type on TCRB rearrangement was left unresolved. At VDJ recombination sites, patients with type 1 diabetes made fewer insertions and deleted more nucleotides, a pattern implying thymic rearrangement abnormalities.

V gives up 0 bases and J gives up 2 bases, and the segment between their germline ends measures 11 bases. Reading from cysteine to phenylalanine, the CDR3 counts 16 amino acids. The retained sequence is limited to the CDR3, 48 bases, with the frame set at the first base. CDR1 and CDR2 are drawn from the germline V gene: LGHNA, YNFKEQ. Sequenced: central memory CD4+ T cells from blood. The clonotype comes from a woman aged 25 to 45 with type 1 diabetes. The chain employs TRBV4-2 and TRBJ2-1, with TRBD2 as a weak D call on 5 bases. The CDR3 protein: CASSQDPGGPYNEQFF. The DNA sequence is given as TGTGCCAGCAGCCAAGATCCAGGCGGGCCCTACAATGAGCAGTTCTTC.